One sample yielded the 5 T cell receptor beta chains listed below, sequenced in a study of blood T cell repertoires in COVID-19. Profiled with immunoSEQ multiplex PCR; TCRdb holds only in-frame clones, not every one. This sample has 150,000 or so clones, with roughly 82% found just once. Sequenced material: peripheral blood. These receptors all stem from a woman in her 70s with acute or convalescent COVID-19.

The CDR3 sequence: CASRLTAGFRSQPQHF. CDR3 bases: TGTGCCAGTAGACTTACCGCAGGGTTTAGGTCTCAGCCCCAGCATTTT. This chain joins TRBV19 and TRBJ1-5; TRBD1 is a possible D gene (5 bases). This CDR3 comprises 16 residues. V gave up 6 bases and J gave up 6 bases, with 21 bases separating them. The germline CDR1 and CDR2 sequences are LNHDA and SQIVND (reference sequence).

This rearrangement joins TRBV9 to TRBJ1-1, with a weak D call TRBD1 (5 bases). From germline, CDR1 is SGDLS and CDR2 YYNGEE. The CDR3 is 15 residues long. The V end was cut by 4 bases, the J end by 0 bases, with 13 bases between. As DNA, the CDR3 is TGTGCCAGCAGCATATCAGGGTTAATGAACACTGAAGCTTTCTTT. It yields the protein CASSISGLMNTEAFF.

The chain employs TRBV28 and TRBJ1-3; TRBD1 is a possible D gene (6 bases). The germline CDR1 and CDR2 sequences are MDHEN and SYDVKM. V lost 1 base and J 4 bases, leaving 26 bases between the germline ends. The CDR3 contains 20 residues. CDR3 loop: CASSLFVFGGEITRGNTIYF. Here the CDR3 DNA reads TGTGCCAGCAGTTTATTTGTCTTTGGGGGCGAGATAACTAGGGGAAACACCATATATTTT.

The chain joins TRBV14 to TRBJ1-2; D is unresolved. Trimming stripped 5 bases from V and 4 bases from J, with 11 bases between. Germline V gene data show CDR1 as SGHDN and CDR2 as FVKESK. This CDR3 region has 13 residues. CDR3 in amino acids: CASSSTITYGYTF. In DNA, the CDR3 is TGTGCCAGCAGCTCTACCATAACCTATGGCTACACCTTC.

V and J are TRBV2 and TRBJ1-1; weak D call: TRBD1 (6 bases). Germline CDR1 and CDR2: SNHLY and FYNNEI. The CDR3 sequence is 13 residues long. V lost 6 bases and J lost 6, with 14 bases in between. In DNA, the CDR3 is TGTGCCAGCAGGCGCAGGGGCCGCGCTGAAGCTTTCTTT. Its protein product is CASRRRGRAEAFF.